The next 14 T cell receptor beta chains were all read from a single sample in a study of Graves' ophthalmopathy and Graves' hyperthyroidism. The authors amplified TCR beta CDR3 regions from RNA transcripts. RT-PCR in the first round used HTBI primers; a second-round multiplex PCR followed. TCRdb ran MiXCR on the multiplex PCR reads and lists one entry per CDR3 protein. The table shows more than 1,000,000 distinct CDR3 sequences, with less than 45% occurring only once. The sample comprised peripheral blood or thyroid tissue (not recorded which). These receptors originate from an adult man with Graves' hyperthyroidism.

The V call is TRBV5-4, the J call TRBJ2-7; possible D gene TRBD2, 6 bases. Germline CDR1 SGHNT, CDR2 YYREEE (reference sequence). The length of the CDR3 is 14 residues. Trimming took 2 bases from V and 7 from J, leaving 16 bases between them. CDR3 DNA: TGTGCCAGCAGCTTAAGGGCGGGACCTCGGGAGCAGTACTTC. Protein: CASSLRAGPREQYF.

On this clonotype: Its ends do not fully match the called genes, so a read error is possible. The rearrangement links TRBV7-2 to TRBJ1-6; D is uncertain. Per the germline V gene, CDR1 is SGHTA and CDR2 is FQGNSA. CDR3 length: 14 residues. This chain's CDR3 is CASSLSRYNPPLHF. CDR3 bases: TGTGCCAGCAGCTTATCTCGCTATAATCCACCCCTCCACTTT. Variable domain in full (rest from reference TRBV7-2 and TRBJ1-6): GAGVSQSPSNKVTEKGKDVELRCDPISGHTALYWYRQSLGQGLEFLIYFQGNSAPDKSGLPSDRFSAERTGGSVSTLTIQRTQQEDSAVYLCASSLSRYNPPLHFGNGTRLTVT.

V gene TRBV10-3 combines with J gene TRBJ2-1; 10 bases align to TRBD2. This CDR3 contains 14 residues. Trimming took 11 bases from V and 11 from J; bases not matched to a gene: 15. From germline, CDR1 is ENHRY and CDR2 SYGVKD. The CDR3 reads CASRPGLALQQQFF. The CDR3, as DNA: TGTGCCTCACGACCGGGACTAGCGCTTCAACAGCAGTTCTTC.

This clonotype has ten or more counts. The chain links TRBV7-8 to TRBJ1-2; TRBD1 aligns across 7 bases. The CDR3 extends over 13 amino acids. The V and J ends lost 5 bases and 2 bases, in that order; junction bases with no gene match: 2. CDR1 is SGHVS, CDR2 FQNEAQ, per germline. This chain's CDR3 is CASSPDRNYGYTF. CDR3 nucleotides: TGTGCCAGCAGCCCGGACAGGAACTATGGCTACACCTTC.

V is TRBV12-3 or TRBV12-4 and J is TRBJ1-1; no clear D. With 6 bases removed from V and 6 bases from J, the gap between germline ends came to 17 bases. The CDR3 has 14 residues. CDR3 nucleotide sequence: TGTGCCAGCAGCCCTAGACCGCTACGGGCTGAAGCTTTCTTT. Protein sequence: CASSPRPLRAEAFF.

This clonotype has just a few counts. Here the CDR3 DNA reads TGCGCCAGCAGACGGGGGGGAAGGGTCGATCAAGAGACCCAGTACTTC. Translated, it gives CASRRGGRVDQETQYF. The rearrangement links TRBV5-1 to TRBJ2-5, with 8 bases identical to TRBD2. CDR1 and CDR2 (germline): SGHRS, YFSETQ. The CDR3 has 16 residues. Germline trimming cut 5 bases from V and 2 bases from J; bases unmatched to any gene: 11.

On this clonotype: Possible read error: a much larger clone is one base away. The V and J genes are TRBV7-2 and TRBJ1-2; no firm D call. Germline CDR1 is SGHTA and CDR2 is FQGNSA. Trimming removed 5 bases at V and 0 bases at J, with 19 bases between. CDR3 length: 17 residues. CDR3 region: CASSRMPLEQANYGYTF. CDR3 coding DNA: TGTGCCAGCAGCCGCATGCCCTTAGAGCAAGCTAACTATGGCTACACCTTC.

The chain has TRBV7-2 and TRBJ2-3, with 9 bases fitting TRBD2. The J segment lost 6 bases and the V segment lost 3 bases, leaving 4 bases of the junction unmatched. Germline V gene data show CDR1 as SGHTA and CDR2 as FQGNSA. The CDR3 totals 14 residues. CDR3 nucleotide sequence: TGTGCCAGCAGCTTTGCTAGCGGGACGGATACGCAGTATTTT. It codes for CASSFASGTDTQYF.

This clonotype was counted between two and nine times. This rearrangement joins TRBV15 to TRBJ1-1, with D uncertain. V gave up 1 base and J gave up 1 base, with 7 bases separating them. CDR3 length: 14 amino acids. Germline V gene sequence: CDR1 LNHNV, CDR2 YYDKDF (reference sequence). CDR3 DNA sequence: TGTGCCACCAGCAGAGCGGGGAGGAACACTGAAGCTTTCTTT. Protein product: CATSRAGRNTEAFF.

The chain combines TRBV29-1 with TRBJ2-5; 12 bases are a match to TRBD2. V was clipped by 5 bases and J by 5 bases; unmatched bases: 6. The CDR3 extends over 14 amino acids. Germline CDR1 SQVTM, CDR2 ANQGSEA. The CDR3 region has the DNA TGCAGCGTTACCCTAGCGGGAGGGGGGGAGACCCAGTACTTC. Translating gives CSVTLAGGGETQYF.

This clonotype was detected many times. The chain carries TRBV7-2 and TRBJ2-5, with 7 positions matching TRBD1. This CDR3 contains 15 residues. Germline values: CDR1 SGHTA, CDR2 FQGNSA. Trimming removed 5 bases from V and 7 bases from J; junction bases left unmatched: 13. The CDR3 DNA follows: TGTGCCAGCAGCCCGGACAGGTTGTCCCGGGGGACCCAGTACTTC. It codes for CASSPDRLSRGTQYF.

V usage is TRBV5-6 and J usage is TRBJ1-5; tentatively, D is TRBD1 (5 bases). The CDR3 is 16 amino acids. V dropped 4 bases and J dropped 4 bases, with 18 bases sitting between them. Looked up from germline, CDR1 is SGHDT and CDR2 is YYEEEE. CDR3: CASSLGTLTQNQPQHF. As DNA, the CDR3 is TGTGCCAGCAGCCTAGGGACGCTCACTCAAAATCAGCCCCAGCATTTT. The full variable domain, its missing parts supplied by reference TRBV5-6 and TRBJ1-5, is DAGVTQSPTHLIKTRGQQVTLRCSPKSGHDTVSWYQQALGQGPQFIFQYYEEEERQRGNFPDRFSGHQFPNYSSELNVNALLLGDSALYLCASSLGTLTQNQPQHFGDGTRLSIL.

V usage is TRBV15 and J usage is TRBJ2-6; D unclear. Germline V gene sequence: CDR1 LNHNV, CDR2 YYDKDF (reference sequence). V lost 3 bases to trimming and J lost 0 bases, with 6 bases between them. This CDR3 has 15 amino acids. In nucleotides, the CDR3 is TGTGCCACCAGCAGCTTTGGCTCTGGGGCCAACGTCCTGACTTTC. Translation: CATSSFGSGANVLTF.

This clonotype was seen only a few times. A much larger clone differs by one base, so this may be a read error. The rearrangement uses TRBV7-9 and TRBJ1-1, with D possibly being TRBD1 (6 bases). The CDR3 contains 14 residues. V was pared by 5 bases and J by 3 bases, with 13 bases between. Germline CDR1 SEHNR, CDR2 FQNEAQ (reference sequence). This chain's CDR3 is CASSRGGGDTEAFF. The CDR3 DNA reads as TGTGCCAGCAGCCGAGGGGGGGGGGACACTGAAGCTTTCTTT.